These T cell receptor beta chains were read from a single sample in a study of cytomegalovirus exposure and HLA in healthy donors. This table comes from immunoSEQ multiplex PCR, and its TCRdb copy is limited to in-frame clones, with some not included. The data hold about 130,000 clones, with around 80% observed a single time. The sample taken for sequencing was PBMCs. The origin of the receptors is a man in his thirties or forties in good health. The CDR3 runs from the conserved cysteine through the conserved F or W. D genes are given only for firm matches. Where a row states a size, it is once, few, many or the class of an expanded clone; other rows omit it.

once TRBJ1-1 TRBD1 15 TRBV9 TGTGCCAGCAGCGGCGGGACAGGGGTTTATACTGAAGCTTTCTTT CASSGGTGVYTEAFF
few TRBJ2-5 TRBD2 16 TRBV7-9 TGTGCCAGCAGCTTAGAAGGCGGGAGCGGTTGGGAGACCCAGTACTTC CASSLEGGSGWETQYF
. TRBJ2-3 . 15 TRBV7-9 TGTGCCAGCAGCTTAGCACAGGGTAGCACAGATACGCAGTATTTT CASSLAQGSTDTQYF
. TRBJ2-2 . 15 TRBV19 TGTGCCAGTAGCCTCCTCTCCTGGGCGACCGGGGAGCTGTTTTTT CASSLLSWATGELFF
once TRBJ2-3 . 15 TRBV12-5 TGTGCTAGTGGTTTGGTTCAAGGTAGCCCAGATACGCAGTATTTT CASGLVQGSPDTQYF
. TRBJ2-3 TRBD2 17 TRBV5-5 TGTGCCAGCAGCCTGGCCGGGGGGGCACTAAGCACAGATACGCAGTATTTT CASSLAGGALSTDTQYF
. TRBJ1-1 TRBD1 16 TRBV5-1 TGCGCCAGCAGCTTGGATGGCAGGGGGCGCGCAACTGAAGCTTTCTTT CASSLDGRGRATEAFF
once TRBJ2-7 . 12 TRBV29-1 TGCAGCGTTGATCAGGGAACCTACGAGCAGTACTTC CSVDQGTYEQYF
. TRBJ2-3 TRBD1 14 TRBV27 TGTGCCAGGCACATCAGGGGGCTGGGAGATACGCAGTATTTT CARHIRGLGDTQYF
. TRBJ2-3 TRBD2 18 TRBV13 TGTGCCAGCAGCTTCAGGACTAGCGGGACTCAAGGGGCAGATACGCAGTATTTT CASSFRTSGTQGADTQYF
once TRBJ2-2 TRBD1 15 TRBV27 TGTGCCACCCGCTATCAGGGGGCGAACACCGGGGAGCTGTTTTTT CATRYQGANTGELFF
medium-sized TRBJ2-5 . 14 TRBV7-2 TGTGCCAGCAGCTTCGGGGGACCTCAAGAGACCCAGTACTTC CASSFGGPQETQYF
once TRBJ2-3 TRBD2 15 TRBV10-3 TGTGCCATCAGTGAAGCTAGCGGGAGGGCAGATACGCAGTATTTT CAISEASGRADTQYF
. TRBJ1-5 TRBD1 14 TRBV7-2 TGTGCCAGCAGCTACAGGGGTGGCAATCAGCCCCAGCATTTT CASSYRGGNQPQHF
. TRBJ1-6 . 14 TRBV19 TGTGCCAGTCTGGGAAGGGAGCGTAATTCACCCCTCCACTTT CASLGRERNSPLHF
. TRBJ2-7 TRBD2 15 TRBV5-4 TGTGCCAGCAGCCCACCACTAGCGGCCTCCTACGAGCAGTACTTC CASSPPLAASYEQYF
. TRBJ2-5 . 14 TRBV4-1 TGCGCCAGCAGCCGACAAGGGGGTAGGGAGACCCAGTACTTC CASSRQGGRETQYF
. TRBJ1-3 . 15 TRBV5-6 TGTGCCAGCAGCTTGGAATGGGCTGCTGGAAACACCATATATTTT CASSLEWAAGNTIYF
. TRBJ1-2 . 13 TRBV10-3 TGTGCCATCAGTGAGTCTACAGGGAGCGGCTACACCTTC CAISESTGSGYTF
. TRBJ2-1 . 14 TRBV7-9 TGTGCCAGCAGCCGCCGGGGACTGTTCAATGAGCAGTTCTTC CASSRRGLFNEQFF
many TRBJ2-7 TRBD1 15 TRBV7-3 TGTGCCAGCAGCTTCCGGGACAGCGTGTTCTACGAGCAGTACTTC CASSFRDSVFYEQYF
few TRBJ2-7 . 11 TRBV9 TGTGCCAGCAGCACCGGCTACGAGCAGTACTTC CASSTGYEQYF
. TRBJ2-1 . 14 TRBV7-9 TGTTCCAGCAGCCGAGGGGGTGGTACAACTGAGCAGTTCTTC CSSSRGGGTTEQFF
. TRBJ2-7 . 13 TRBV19 TGTGCCAGTAGTATTGCACCTTCCTACGAGCAGTACTTC CASSIAPSYEQYF
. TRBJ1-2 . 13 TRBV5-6 TGTGCCAGCAGCTTATGGACGAGGGATGGCTACACCTTC CASSLWTRDGYTF
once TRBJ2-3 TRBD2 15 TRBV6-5 TGTGCCAGCAGTTATACTAGCGGTTACACAGATACGCAGTATTTT CASSYTSGYTDTQYF
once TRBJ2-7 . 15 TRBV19 TGTGCCAGTAGTCTGACAGGTGAGTCAACCTACGAGCAGTACTTC CASSLTGESTYEQYF
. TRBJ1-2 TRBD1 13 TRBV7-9 TGTTCCAGCAGCCACCGGGACAGCTATGGCTACACCTTC CSSSHRDSYGYTF
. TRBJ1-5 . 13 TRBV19 TGTGCTACGGGGGATAGTGGCAATCAGCCCCAGCATTTT CATGDSGNQPQHF
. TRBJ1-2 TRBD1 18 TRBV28 TGTGCCAGCAGTTTATGGAAGGGGACAGGGGGTCAGAACTATGGCTACACCTTC CASSLWKGTGGQNYGYTF
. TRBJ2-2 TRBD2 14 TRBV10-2 TGCGCCAGCCGACTAGCGGGGGACACCGGGGAGCTGTTTTTT CASRLAGDTGELFF
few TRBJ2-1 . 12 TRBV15 TGTGCCACCAGCAGAAGCCTCTATGAGCAGTTCTTC CATSRSLYEQFF
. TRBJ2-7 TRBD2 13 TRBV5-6 TGTGCCAGCAGCTTACTAGCGGGAGACGAGCAGTACTTC CASSLLAGDEQYF
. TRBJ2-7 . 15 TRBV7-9 TGTGCCAGCAGCCTAGCCCCGGGACAAACCTACGAGCAGTACTTC CASSLAPGQTYEQYF
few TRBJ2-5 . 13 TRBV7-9 TGTGCCAGCAGCTTTAATGGCGGCGAGACCCAGTACTTC CASSFNGGETQYF
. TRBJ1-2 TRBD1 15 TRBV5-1 TGCGCCAGCATCCCTGGGGACAGGCAAAACTATGGCTACACCTTC CASIPGDRQNYGYTF
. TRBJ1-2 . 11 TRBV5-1 TGCGCCAGCAGTGACATCACGGGCTACACCTTC CASSDITGYTF
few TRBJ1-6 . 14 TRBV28 TGTGCCAGCAGCCCAGGGGTTCGGGATTCACCCCTCCACTTT CASSPGVRDSPLHF
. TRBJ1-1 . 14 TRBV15 TGTGCCACCAGCAGAGATCAGGTGAACACTGAAGCTTTCTTT CATSRDQVNTEAFF
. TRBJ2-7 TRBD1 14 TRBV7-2 TGTGCCAGCAGCCCCCGACAGGGTTCCTACGAGCAGTACTTC CASSPRQGSYEQYF
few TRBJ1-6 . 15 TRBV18 TGTGCCAGCTCACCACGGGGGGGAGAGGATTCACCCCTCCACTTT CASSPRGGEDSPLHF
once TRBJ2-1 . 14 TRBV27 TGTGCCAGCGGCCGGGGTGGGGTATACAATGAGCAGTTCTTC CASGRGGVYNEQFF
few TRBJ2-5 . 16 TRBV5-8 TGTGCCAGCAGCTTAGGTCAGCGAAGGCCCGGAGAGACCCAGTACTTC CASSLGQRRPGETQYF
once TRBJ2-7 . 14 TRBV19 TGTGCCAGTAGTATTTGGGGGGGCAACTACGAGCAGTACTTC CASSIWGGNYEQYF
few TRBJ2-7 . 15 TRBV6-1 TGTGCCAGCAGTGAAGAGGGCGCAGGGTCCTACGAGCAGTACTTC CASSEEGAGSYEQYF
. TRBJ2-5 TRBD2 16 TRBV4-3 TGCGCCAGCAGCCAATCGGCTAGCGGGAGTGGGGAGACCCAGTACTTC CASSQSASGSGETQYF
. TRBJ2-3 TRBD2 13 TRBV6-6 TGTGCCGTGCGGGAGGGGAGCACAGATACGCAGTATTTT CAVREGSTDTQYF
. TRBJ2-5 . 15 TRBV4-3 TGCGCCAGCAGCCGCGGAGGAGGATGGGCAGAGACCCAGTACTTC CASSRGGGWAETQYF
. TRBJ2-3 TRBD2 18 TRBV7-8 TGTGCCAGCAGCTTAGATACTAGCGGGGGCCTTAGCACAGATACGCAGTATTTT CASSLDTSGGLSTDTQYF
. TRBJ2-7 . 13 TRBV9 TGTGCCAGCAGCGTGGGCCACTCCTACGAGCAGTACTTC CASSVGHSYEQYF
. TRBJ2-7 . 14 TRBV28 TGTGCCAGCAGTCCCCCCGGACTTCTCTACGAGCAGTACTTC CASSPPGLLYEQYF
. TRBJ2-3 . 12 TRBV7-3 TGTGCCAGCTCTAGCGGCACAGATACGCAGTATTTT CASSSGTDTQYF
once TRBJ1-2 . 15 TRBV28 TGTGCCAGCAGCTCGGTTGGGAGGGTCGGTTATGGCTACACCTTC CASSSVGRVGYGYTF
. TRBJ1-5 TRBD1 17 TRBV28 TGTGCCAGCAGTTTTTTGGACAGGATCGATAGCAATCAGCCCCAGCATTTT CASSFLDRIDSNQPQHF
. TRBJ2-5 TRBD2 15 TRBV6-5 TGTGCCAGCATGGCTAGCGGGAACATGGTGGAGACCCAGTACTTC CASMASGNMVETQYF
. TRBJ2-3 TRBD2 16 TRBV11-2 TGTGCCAGCAGCCTGGAACTAGCGGGGAGCACAGATACGCAGTATTTT CASSLELAGSTDTQYF
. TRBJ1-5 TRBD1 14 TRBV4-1 TGCGCCAGCAGCCTACAGGGGGCGGGGGAGCCCCAGCATTTT CASSLQGAGEPQHF